This T cell receptor beta chain was captured by sequencing in a study of regulatory T cells in long-lasting Graves disease. Overall study results and limits: The study found persistent patients shared more public clonotypes (2,741) than new patients (nearly 1,000).

This clonotype has ten or more counts. What it recognizes is unknown. The time point: persistent/refractory GD, antithyroid drugs over 5 years with positive TRAb. Following extraction of RNA from PBMCs, that RNA was used to make the TCR library. It was American Thyroid Association guidelines that determined Graves' disease diagnosis. This CDR3 has 14 residues. Between the trimmed V and J ends, which lost 3 bases and 1 base, there was a span of 7 bases. Germline V gene data show CDR1 as SNHLY and CDR2 as FYNNEI. In building TCR beta libraries, iRepertoire HTBI primers were used together with Arm-PCR of CDR3 regions. TCRdb independently ran MiXCR on the multiplex PCR reads; one entry per CDR3 protein. The sample yields about 340,000 distinct CDR3 sequences, 20% seen once.

The chain joins TRBV2 to TRBJ1-5; D unresolved. The clonotype was recovered from a female donor with Graves disease. Sequencing used peripheral blood mononuclear cells (PBMCs), obtained when the disease was refractory, from a patient treated with antithyroid drugs. In DNA, the CDR3 is TGTGCCAGCAGTGAGGGCCTAAGCAATCAGCCCCAGCATTTT. Residues: CASSEGLSNQPQHF.